This is a list of T cell receptor beta chains from one sample in a study of T cell changes during pregnancy in multiple sclerosis. The table came from immunoSEQ multiplex PCR; TCRdb's copy has only in-frame clones and leaves some out. The sample lists tens of thousands of clones, around 94% occurring once. The sample in question was peripheral blood, obtained before pregnancy. Every receptor here comes from a female donor with multiple sclerosis, enrolled in a pregnancy study. CDR3s include the opening cysteine and the closing phenylalanine or tryptophan. D genes are given only for firm matches. Size is stated for part of the rows, as once, few or many counts, or as a class when the clone is expanded.

D gene	V gene	J gene	clone size	CDR3 protein	CDR3 DNA
TRBD2	TRBV5-8	TRBJ2-7	NA	CASRRRGEREQYF	TGTGCCAGCAGACGACGGGGGGAGCGGGAGCAGTACTTC
NA	TRBV6-6	TRBJ2-7	NA	CASSYSGTQTYEQYF	TGTGCCAGCAGTTACTCGGGGACACAAACCTACGAGCAGTACTTC
NA	TRBV5-1	TRBJ2-2	NA	CASSLAGTSLMVGELFF	TGCGCCAGCAGCTTGGCCGGGACTTCACTGATGGTCGGGGAGCTGTTTTTT
NA	TRBV7-3	TRBJ2-7	NA	CASSPLGGGGEQYF	TGTGCCAGCAGCCCTTTAGGGGGGGGTGGCGAGCAGTACTTC
TRBD1	TRBV6-5	TRBJ1-2	once	CASSSPGGDRYGYTF	TGTGCCAGCAGTTCGCCAGGGGGAGATCGCTATGGCTACACCTTC
TRBD2	TRBV4-3	TRBJ2-1	NA	CASSQDPWAGGRNEQFF	TGCGCCAGCAGCCAAGATCCCTGGGCGGGAGGGAGGAATGAGCAGTTCTTC
NA	TRBV6-5	TRBJ1-5	NA	CASSPGDSNQPQHF	TGTGCCAGCAGTCCAGGGGATAGCAATCAGCCCCAGCATTTT
NA	TRBV25-1	TRBJ1-2	NA	CASRALPGGGYTF	TGTGCCAGCAGGGCTCTGCCGGGGGGCGGCTACACCTTC
NA	TRBV19	TRBJ1-5	NA	CASSKEGDTGRQPQHF	TGTGCCAGTAGTAAGGAAGGGGATACAGGTAGGCAGCCCCAGCATTTT
TRBD2	TRBV10-3	TRBJ2-2	NA	CAISGSGLAGGTGELFF	TGTGCCATCAGTGGCTCGGGACTAGCGGGGGGCACCGGGGAGCTGTTTTTT
NA	TRBV6-6	TRBJ1-5	NA	CASSYSKGVRPQHF	TGTGCCAGCAGTTACTCGAAGGGGGTAAGGCCCCAGCATTTT
TRBD1	TRBV28	TRBJ2-7	once	CASKPRGTGVYEQYF	TGTGCCAGCAAACCCCGCGGGACAGGGGTATACGAGCAGTACTTC
TRBD2	TRBV5-1	TRBJ2-7	NA	CASSTTSGTYEQYF	TGCGCCAGCAGCACCACTAGCGGCACCTACGAGCAGTACTTC
TRBD1	TRBV7-9	TRBJ1-2	NA	CASSSGQDGYTF	TGTGCCAGCAGCTCGGGACAGGATGGCTACACCTTC
NA	TRBV11-1	TRBJ2-3	NA	CASSQQTVSTDTQYF	TGTGCCAGCAGCCAACAGACAGTTAGCACAGATACGCAGTATTTT
TRBD2	TRBV6-5	TRBJ2-1	NA	CASRRAGSGYNEQFF	TGTGCCAGCAGGAGAGCGGGGAGTGGGTACAATGAGCAGTTCTTC
NA	TRBV28	TRBJ2-7	NA	CASSTRRGATYEQYF	TGTGCCAGCAGTACCCGCCGCGGGGCTACCTACGAGCAGTACTTC
NA	TRBV11-2	TRBJ1-5	NA	CASSSQGAGQPQHF	TGTGCCAGCAGCTCCCAAGGGGCGGGGCAGCCCCAGCATTTT
NA	TRBV18	TRBJ1-2	NA	CASFPIRRGPTGGYTF	TGTGCCAGCTTTCCTATCCGTCGAGGGCCGACGGGTGGCTACACCTTC
NA	TRBV5-6	TRBJ2-7	NA	CASSWSGDYEQYF	TGTGCCAGCAGCTGGTCAGGGGACTACGAGCAGTACTTC
NA	TRBV6-5	TRBJ2-7	NA	CASRGTASYEQYF	TGTGCCAGCCGCGGGACGGCAAGCTACGAGCAGTACTTC
TRBD1	TRBV19	TRBJ1-1	NA	CASSTGGQKAFF	TGTGCCAGTAGTACCGGGGGACAGAAAGCTTTCTTT
NA	TRBV19	TRBJ1-5	NA	CASSIYAQDGNQPQHF	TGTGCCAGTAGTATCTATGCCCAGGATGGCAATCAGCCCCAGCATTTT
TRBD2	TRBV5-5	TRBJ2-1	NA	CASSLGGGAEQFF	TGTGCCAGCAGCTTGGGGGGGGGTGCCGAGCAGTTCTTC
NA	TRBV10-2	TRBJ2-4	NA	CASSETELAKNIQYF	TGCGCCAGCAGTGAAACAGAATTAGCCAAAAACATTCAGTACTTC
NA	TRBV15	TRBJ1-5	NA	CATSRDRSSSQPQHF	TGTGCCACCAGCAGAGACCGGTCTTCGAGTCAGCCCCAGCATTTT
NA	TRBV9	TRBJ2-1	NA	CASSVDLPGEQFF	TGTGCCAGCAGCGTAGACCTACCCGGTGAGCAGTTCTTC
TRBD2	TRBV6-1	TRBJ2-3	few	CASSGLAGADTQYF	TGTGCCAGCAGTGGACTAGCGGGAGCAGATACGCAGTATTTT
TRBD2	TRBV4-1	TRBJ2-1	NA	CASSQGPSGRRGNEQFF	TGCGCCAGCAGCCAAGGGCCTAGCGGGAGAAGGGGTAATGAGCAGTTCTTC
TRBD1	TRBV25-1	TRBJ2-1	NA	CASSTRRDRAHNEQFF	TGTGCCAGCAGTACTCGCCGGGACAGGGCCCACAATGAGCAGTTCTTC
TRBD1	TRBV30	TRBJ2-7	NA	CAWSQGQGAWEQYF	TGTGCCTGGAGTCAGGGCCAGGGGGCGTGGGAGCAGTACTTC
TRBD1	TRBV2	TRBJ1-1	once	CASNNWDSEAFF	TGTGCCAGCAACAACTGGGACAGTGAAGCTTTCTTT
TRBD1	TRBV7-9	TRBJ2-5	NA	CASSRDRGQETQYF	TGTGCCAGCAGCCGGGACAGGGGGCAAGAGACCCAGTACTTC
TRBD1	TRBV19	TRBJ2-1	NA	CASSTRDRGYNEQFF	TGTGCCAGTAGTACCCGGGACAGGGGTTACAATGAGCAGTTCTTC
NA	TRBV25-1	TRBJ1-1	NA	CASSEFRQNTEAFF	TGTGCCAGCAGTGAATTCCGACAGAACACTGAAGCTTTCTTT
TRBD2	TRBV10-3	TRBJ2-5	NA	CAISENKKGAGAAWETQYF	TGTGCCATCAGTGAAAACAAAAAGGGAGCGGGAGCCGCCTGGGAGACCCAGTACTTC
TRBD1	TRBV2	TRBJ2-1	NA	CASRRQGGEQFF	TGTGCCAGCAGAAGACAGGGTGGTGAGCAGTTCTTC
NA	TRBV7-9	TRBJ2-7	NA	CASSLAHMPYEQYF	TGTGCCAGCAGCTTAGCGCACATGCCCTACGAGCAGTACTTC
TRBD1	TRBV29-1	TRBJ2-7	NA	CSVVGTGSEQYF	TGCAGCGTTGTGGGGACAGGGTCCGAGCAGTACTTC
TRBD2	TRBV11-2	TRBJ2-1	NA	CASTLAGDSYNEQFF	TGTGCCAGCACTCTAGCGGGAGATAGCTACAATGAGCAGTTCTTC
NA	TRBV18	TRBJ1-3	NA	CASSPLFGQLRTNTIYF	TGTGCCAGCTCACCACTCTTTGGGCAGTTGAGAACCAACACCATATATTTT
NA	TRBV7-3	TRBJ1-2	NA	CASSLTSAGYYGYTF	TGTGCCAGCAGCTTAACATCGGCGGGGTACTATGGCTACACCTTC
TRBD1	TRBV29-1	TRBJ1-1	NA	CSVGPDRSDTEAFF	TGCAGCGTTGGCCCGGACAGGTCCGACACTGAAGCTTTCTTT
TRBD2	TRBV10-3	TRBJ2-3	few	CATGTSGDTQYF	TGTGCCACTGGGACTAGCGGAGATACGCAGTATTTT
NA	TRBV6-6	TRBJ2-7	NA	CASRGTADYEQYF	TGTGCCAGTCGGGGGACAGCGGACTACGAGCAGTACTTC
NA	TRBV19	TRBJ1-5	NA	CASSPRGGLSNQPQHF	TGTGCCAGTAGTCCGAGGGGAGGGCTTAGCAATCAGCCCCAGCATTTT
NA	TRBV19	TRBJ2-1	NA	CASSIPGRKGQNEQFF	TGTGCCAGTAGTATTCCGGGCAGAAAGGGGCAAAATGAGCAGTTCTTC
TRBD1	TRBV19	TRBJ2-4	NA	CASSKGQGRGAKNIQYF	TGTGCCAGTAGTAAGGGACAGGGGAGGGGAGCCAAAAACATTCAGTACTTC
NA	TRBV6-1	TRBJ1-2	NA	CASSEVVVGTSRITF	TGTGCCAGCAGTGAAGTGGTAGTGGGGACATCTAGGATCACTTTC
NA	TRBV18	TRBJ2-7	NA	CASSPRELSYEQYF	TGTGCCAGCTCACCTAGGGAGCTATCCTACGAGCAGTACTTC
NA	TRBV7-3	TRBJ2-1	NA	CASSLRGGGSFYNEQFF	TGTGCCAGCAGCTTACGTGGAGGGGGCTCCTTCTACAATGAGCAGTTCTTC
NA	TRBV7-9	TRBJ2-5	NA	CASSLYRGGLQEETQYF	TGTGCCAGCAGCCTCTACAGGGGGGGTTTGCAGGAAGAGACCCAGTACTTC
TRBD1	TRBV18	TRBJ1-3	NA	CASSQQGDSGNTIYF	TGTGCCAGCTCACAACAGGGGGACTCTGGAAACACCATATATTTT
NA	TRBV11-2	TRBJ1-1	few	CASRLGWGEMNTEAFF	TGTGCCAGCAGACTAGGGTGGGGGGAGATGAACACTGAAGCTTTCTTT
NA	TRBV5-1	TRBJ2-1	NA	CASSLIGASNEQFF	TGCGCCAGCAGCTTGATTGGGGCTTCCAATGAGCAGTTCTTC